The 12 T cell receptor beta chains in this list originate from one sample, sequenced in a study of T cells in pancreatic ductal adenocarcinoma. Profiled with immunoSEQ multiplex PCR; TCRdb holds only in-frame clones, not every one. The data contain roughly 100,000 clones, 90% to 95% of them seen just once; the ten biggest clones take up around 2.9%. Selected pancreatic ductal adenocarcinoma patients had undergone surgery without neoadjuvant therapy. The sequenced material came from PBMCs. Receptors originate from a human donor with pancreatic ductal adenocarcinoma.

This chain joins TRBV28 and TRBJ2-7, with 7 bases aligning to TRBD1. Germline V CDR1 and CDR2: MDHEN, SYDVKM. Trimming took 3 bases from V and 6 from J; bases not matched to a gene: 8. The CDR3 extends over 14 amino acids. The CDR3 nucleotides are TGTGCCAGCAGTTTCGGACAGGCTACATCCGAGCAGTACTTC. Protein: CASSFGQATSEQYF.

The rearrangement joins TRBV28 to TRBJ1-4; D is possibly TRBD1 (5 bases). CDR1 is MDHEN, CDR2 SYDVKM, per germline. V lost 4 bases and J lost 8, with 14 bases in between. There are 14 residues in the CDR3. The CDR3 DNA is TGTGCCAGCAGTTCGACAGTTCGGGGGGAAAAACTGTTTTTT. Protein product: CASSSTVRGEKLFF.

The chain combines TRBV30 with TRBJ2-3, with D tentatively TRBD2 (6 bases). CDR3 length: 12 residues. V was cut by 5 bases and J by 10 bases, with 16 bases left in between. Germline CDR1 GTSNPN, CDR2 SVGIG (reference sequence). CDR3: CAWGDFFTAQYF. Here the CDR3 DNA reads TGTGCCTGGGGGGACTTCTTTACGGCGCAGTATTTT.

The chain recombines TRBV27 with TRBJ2-1; TRBD2 matches at 8 bases. J lost 5 bases, V lost 5 bases, and 8 bases had no gene match. This CDR3 is 15 amino acids long. Germline V gene sequence: CDR1 MNHEY, CDR2 SMNVEV (reference sequence). The CDR3 DNA follows: TGTGCCAGCAGTGTGGGAGTAGCGGGACACAATGAGCAGTTCTTC. Its protein product is CASSVGVAGHNEQFF.

V gene TRBV4-2 combines with J gene TRBJ2-5, with TRBD2 identical over 7 bases. The CDR3 runs to 15 residues. CDR1 and CDR2 from the germline V gene are LGHNA and YNFKEQ. The junction had 5 bases not matched to a gene; V was cut back by 1 base and J by 3 bases. This CDR3 reads CASSQVLGREETQYF. CDR3 sequence (DNA): TGTGCCAGCAGCCAAGTCCTGGGGAGGGAAGAGACCCAGTACTTC.

For the CDR3, the DNA is TGCGCCAGCAGCTCTACCGGGACAGAACTCGACTATGGCTACACCTTC. Its translation: CASSSTGTELDYGYTF. The chain carries TRBV5-1 and TRBJ1-2, with 7 bases fitting TRBD1. The length of the CDR3 is 16 residues. Germline CDR1 is SGHRS and CDR2 is YFSETQ. The ends lost 3 bases at V and 3 bases at J; junction bases unmatched: 11.

The chain recombines TRBV18 with TRBJ2-7; TRBD1 might be the D (5 bases). The CDR3 length is 16 residues. V lost 3 bases to trimming and J lost 7 bases, with 22 bases between them. Germline values: CDR1 KGHSH, CDR2 LQKENI. Here the CDR3 DNA reads TGTGCCAGCTCACCCTCCGCGGACCCCCCGAAGGGGGAGCAGTACTTC. Translating gives CASSPSADPPKGEQYF. The full variable domain, with the rest looked up from reference TRBV18 and TRBJ2-7, is NAGVMQNPRHLVRRRGQEARLRCSPMKGHSHVYWYRQLPEEGLKFMVYLQKENIIDESGMPKERFSAEFPKEGPSILRIQQVVRGDSAAYFCASSPSADPPKGEQYFGPGTRLTVT.

This rearrangement joins TRBV30 to TRBJ2-7, with a tentative D call TRBD1 (6 bases). CDR3 length: 15 amino acids. Germline V gene sequence: CDR1 GTSNPN, CDR2 SVGIG (reference sequence). Trimming pared 2 bases from V and 0 bases from J, leaving 14 bases between. The CDR3, as DNA: TGTGCCTGGAGTCCTCGACAGGCCCTCTCCTACGAGCAGTACTTC. Amino acids: CAWSPRQALSYEQYF.

This chain uses TRBV30 with TRBJ1-2; no reliable D call. Per germline, CDR1 GTSNPN and CDR2 SVGIG (reference sequence). This CDR3 is built from 11 residues. Trimming pared 4 bases from V and 2 bases from J, leaving 5 bases between. The CDR3 protein is CAWNRNYGYTF. The CDR3 DNA sequence: TGTGCCTGGAACAGAAACTATGGCTACACCTTC.

This clone was counted once. This chain links TRBV6-5 with TRBJ2-7; 11 bases are shared with TRBD2. The germline V gene has CDR1 MNHEY and CDR2 SVGAGI. The CDR3 loop spans 15 amino acids. V was clipped by 3 bases and J by 1 base; unmatched bases: 2. The CDR3 DNA reads as TGTGCCAGCAGTTATGGACTAGCGGGTTCCTACGAGCAGTACTTC. Amino acid sequence: CASSYGLAGSYEQYF.

The chain has TRBV19 and TRBJ2-3, with 9 positions matching TRBD2. Per the germline V gene, CDR1 is LNHDA and CDR2 is SQIVND (reference sequence). This CDR3 spans 17 amino acids. V gave up 1 base and J gave up 6 bases; unmatched junction bases: 11. The CDR3 loop is CASSIVGTSLQEDTQYF. The CDR3 nucleotides read TGTGCCAGTAGTATAGTTGGGACTAGCTTACAAGAGGATACGCAGTATTTT.

This clone was observed once. The chain is built from TRBV5-1 and TRBJ1-5; D is unclear. The V and J ends lost 4 bases and 0 bases respectively, with 8 bases between them. Germline lookup yields CDR1 SGHRS and CDR2 YFSETQ. This CDR3 is 14 amino acids long. Here the CDR3 DNA reads TGCGCCAGCAGCCCCGGCGGTAGCAATCAGCCCCAGCATTTT. This encodes CASSPGGSNQPQHF.